The rows below give T cell receptor beta chains drawn from one sample of a study of blood T cell repertoires in COVID-19. TCRdb keeps only in-frame clones here, not all; method: immunoSEQ multiplex PCR. The sample includes approximately 200,000 clones, about 86% of them seen just once. Sequenced: peripheral blood. The source is a man between 18 and 35 years old with active or convalescent COVID-19. Each CDR3 is given with its conserved first and last residue. The D gene is left open where the match is weak. Expanded clones are given a class, and other clones once, few, many or no size at all.

size	J	D	V	DNA	CDR3
-	TRBJ1-1	TRBD1	TRBV5-6	TGTGCCAGCAGCTTCCTGGACAGGGTCGGGACTGAAGCTTTCTTT	CASSFLDRVGTEAFF
-	TRBJ2-3	-	TRBV19	TGTGCCAGTAGCCTTACGTTGAGGACAACAGATACGCAGTATTTT	CASSLTLRTTDTQYF
-	TRBJ2-3	-	TRBV3-1/TRBV3-2	TGTGCCAGCAGCGGGAGTAGCACAGATACGCAGTATTTT	CASSGSSTDTQYF
once	TRBJ2-7	TRBD2	TRBV10-2	TGCGCCAGCAGTGGGACGGGAGGGATCCTACGAGGGCAGTACTTC	CASSGTGGILRGQYF
-	TRBJ1-5	-	TRBV6-5	TGTGCCAGCAACCGACAGTATGGGCGGCCCCAGCATTTT	CASNRQYGRPQHF
once	TRBJ2-1	TRBD1	TRBV30	TGTGCCTGGAGTGTAGGGACAGGGGCAAATGAGCAGTTCTTC	CAWSVGTGANEQFF
-	TRBJ2-1	TRBD2	TRBV15	TGTGCCACCAGCGGTGCGGGAGGGCACGCCAATGAGCAGTTCTTC	CATSGAGGHANEQFF
-	TRBJ2-1	-	TRBV27	TGTGCCAGCAGTTTATCGTTCCCTAGCCAGCAGTTCTTC	CASSLSFPSQQFF
-	TRBJ1-4	-	TRBV3-1/TRBV3-2	TGTGCCAGCAGCCCGTCCGAATGGGGCGCCGGTGAAAAACTGTTTTTT	CASSPSEWGAGEKLFF
-	TRBJ1-5	TRBD1	TRBV6-2/TRBV6-3	TGTGCCAGCAGTTACGGCGCTCAGGGGGGCAATCAGCCCCAGCATTTT	CASSYGAQGGNQPQHF
once	TRBJ2-1	-	TRBV20-1	TGCAGTGCTAGTTTAGGCTTAGCAAAAAGGAATGAGCAGTTCTTC	CSASLGLAKRNEQFF
-	TRBJ2-1	TRBD2	TRBV23-1	TGCGCCAGCAGTCAATTCTTGGCGGGAGGGCCGTATGAGCAGTTCTTC	CASSQFLAGGPYEQFF
-	TRBJ1-5	TRBD1	TRBV6-2/TRBV6-3	TGTGCCAGCAGTTTCGGGACAGGGGGGTATCAGCCCCAGCATTTT	CASSFGTGGYQPQHF
once	TRBJ1-2	-	TRBV4-2	TGTGCCAGCAGCGAGAAACAGGCGATCAACTATGGCTACACCTTC	CASSEKQAINYGYTF
-	TRBJ2-6	-	TRBV6-2/TRBV6-3	TGTGCCAGCAGTTATCCCTCGGGACTCAGCTCTGGGGCCAACGTCCTGACTTTC	CASSYPSGLSSGANVLTF
-	TRBJ2-7	TRBD2	TRBV6-1	TGTGCCAGCAGTGACACTAGCGGGAGCTCCTACGAGCAGTACTTC	CASSDTSGSSYEQYF
-	TRBJ1-4	-	TRBV6-1	TGTGCCAGCAGTGAGTCGGCGGGTGGGAATGAAAAACTGTTTTTT	CASSESAGGNEKLFF
-	TRBJ1-6	TRBD1	TRBV6-1	TGTGCCAGCAGTGAAGCGGGGGGACAGGGGCGATTT	CASSEAGGQGRF
-	TRBJ2-5	TRBD2	TRBV5-1	TGCGCCAGCAGCTTAGGGACTAGCGGGAGAGAGACCCAGTACTTC	CASSLGTSGRETQYF
-	TRBJ2-5	-	TRBV12-5	TGTGCTAGTGGTTTTTACGGGGAATACCCCCGGAAAGAGACCCAGTACTTC	CASGFYGEYPRKETQYF
-	TRBJ1-2	TRBD1	TRBV7-2	TGTGCCAGCAGCTTAGCCTTTCAGGGACAGAACTATGGCTACACCTTC	CASSLAFQGQNYGYTF
-	TRBJ2-2	TRBD2	TRBV2	TGTGCCAGCAGTGTGGGAGGGCGCATGAACACCGGGGAGCTGTTTTTT	CASSVGGRMNTGELFF
-	TRBJ2-7	-	TRBV5-1	TGCGCCAGCAGCTTGACCCTGGACAGCGGAGAGCAGTACTTC	CASSLTLDSGEQYF
-	TRBJ1-1	-	TRBV10-2	TGCGCCAGCAGAGCGGGGTCCTTTACATACACTGAAGCTTTCTTT	CASRAGSFTYTEAFF
-	TRBJ2-1	TRBD2	TRBV19	TGTGCCAGTAGGGCCTTTCTAGCGGGAGGGTACAATGAGCAGTTCTTC	CASRAFLAGGYNEQFF
-	TRBJ1-1	-	TRBV25-1	TGTGCCAGCAGTAATGACAAGAACACTGAAGCTTTCTTT	CASSNDKNTEAFF
-	TRBJ1-3	-	TRBV30	TGTGCCTGGAGTGTTCAGGGAGGCTCTGGAAACACCATATATTTT	CAWSVQGGSGNTIYF
few	TRBJ2-7	TRBD1	TRBV10-3	TGTGCCATCAGTGAGCGGGGACAGGACGAGCAGTACTTC	CAISERGQDEQYF
-	TRBJ2-2	TRBD2	TRBV28	TGTGCCAGCAGTTTGGCGACTAGCGACACCGGGGAGCTGTTTTTT	CASSLATSDTGELFF
few	TRBJ1-6	-	TRBV25-1	TGTGCCAGCAGGGTACAGGGCGTCAATTCACCCCTCCACTTT	CASRVQGVNSPLHF
-	TRBJ2-1	TRBD2	TRBV5-1	TGCGCCAGCAGCTTGGACACTAGCGGGAAGGGTGTCGAGCAGTTCTTC	CASSLDTSGKGVEQFF
-	TRBJ1-5	-	TRBV6-1	TGTGCCAGCAGTGAAATCAGGGGACAGCCCCAGCATTTT	CASSEIRGQPQHF
-	TRBJ2-2	TRBD2	TRBV4-2	TGTGCCAGCAGCCCGAGGACTAGCGGGAGGGGTTTCACCGGGGAGCTGTTTTTT	CASSPRTSGRGFTGELFF
-	TRBJ2-7	-	TRBV4-3	TGCGCCAGCAGCCAAGAGTTCGGGGTCTTATACTACGAGCAGTACTTC	CASSQEFGVLYYEQYF
-	TRBJ2-7	-	TRBV5-1	TGCGCCAGCAGCCCCCCGACAGCCTACGAGCAGTACTTC	CASSPPTAYEQYF
-	TRBJ1-3	-	TRBV15	TGTGCCACCAGCAGGCAGGGGTCTGGAAACACCATATATTTT	CATSRQGSGNTIYF
-	TRBJ2-4	TRBD2	TRBV9	TGTGCCAGCAGCCCACCCCTCGGGCGGGAGGGCCGCCCGAACATTCAGTACTTC	CASSPPLGREGRPNIQYF
-	TRBJ1-1	-	TRBV20-1	TGCAGTGCTAGTCAGGACACCAACACTGAAGCTTTCTTT	CSASQDTNTEAFF
once	TRBJ1-1	-	TRBV11-2	TGTGCCAGCAGCTTATTCGCAGGAAAGAACACTGAAGCTTTCTTT	CASSLFAGKNTEAFF
-	TRBJ1-6	TRBD1	TRBV4-1	TGCGCCAGCAGCCCTTCGCCCCTAAGGACAGGGGATGGGTCACCCCTCCACTTT	CASSPSPLRTGDGSPLHF
-	TRBJ1-4	-	TRBV6-5	TGTGCCAGCAGTTACTCGATTGAGTTAAAACTGTTTTTT	CASSYSIELKLFF
-	TRBJ1-2	-	TRBV11-2	TGTGCCAGCAGCTTAGACGCCGGGAACTATGGCTACACCTTC	CASSLDAGNYGYTF
-	TRBJ1-1	-	TRBV11-2	TGTGCCAGCAGTCTTTATTGGAACACTGAAGCTTTCTTT	CASSLYWNTEAFF
-	TRBJ2-3	TRBD2	TRBV7-9	TGTGCCAGCAGACCCGGGACTAGCGGGAGTTATCGAGATACGCAGTATTTT	CASRPGTSGSYRDTQYF
-	TRBJ1-2	-	TRBV30	TGTGCCTGGAGCAGAGCAGGGACTATACTCTATTTAGGCTACACCTTC	CAWSRAGTILYLGYTF
-	TRBJ1-3	-	TRBV30	TGTGCCTGGAGTGGGATAGGTCTCGGGGGAAACACCATATATTTT	CAWSGIGLGGNTIYF
-	TRBJ2-7	-	TRBV4-1	TGCGCCAGCAGTCAAATTGGTCCGGGCGAGCAGTACTTC	CASSQIGPGEQYF
-	TRBJ2-1	-	TRBV12-5	TGTGCTAGTGGTTCCGGAGGGCCGGTCAATGAGCAGTTCTTC	CASGSGGPVNEQFF
few	TRBJ2-1	TRBD2	TRBV19	TGTGCCAGTAGTATCGGCCTAGCGGGTTTGTACAATGAGCAGTTCTTC	CASSIGLAGLYNEQFF
-	TRBJ2-4	-	TRBV2	TGTGCCAGCAGTGAGAGGCAAAACATTCAGTACTTC	CASSERQNIQYF
few	TRBJ2-3	TRBD2	TRBV11-2	TGTGCCAGCAGCTCCTTAGCGGGAGCCACCTACACAGATACGCAGTATTTT	CASSSLAGATYTDTQYF
once	TRBJ1-2	-	TRBV27	TGTGCCAGCAGTCGTACAGGATTCCCTGGGTATGGCTACACCTTC	CASSRTGFPGYGYTF
-	TRBJ2-1	-	TRBV2	TGTGCCAGCGAAGGGACCTCCTTCAGGGGTGAGCAGTTCTTC	CASEGTSFRGEQFF
-	TRBJ2-3	-	TRBV5-1	TGCGCCAGCCACGAGGGCCTCCATACGCAGTATTTT	CASHEGLHTQYF
-	TRBJ1-2	TRBD1	TRBV5-6	TGTGCCAGCAGCTGGCGGGACAGCGGCTATGGCTACACCTTC	CASSWRDSGYGYTF
once	TRBJ1-3	-	TRBV25-1	TGTGCCAGCAGTGGAGACAGAACTTATGGAAACACCATATATTTT	CASSGDRTYGNTIYF
-	TRBJ2-7	-	TRBV6-2/TRBV6-3	TGTGCCAGCAGTTATGGCGGTCAAAGACCGAGGGAGCAGTACTTC	CASSYGGQRPREQYF
-	TRBJ1-2	-	TRBV21-1	TGTGCCAGCAGAGGCCGGGGGACTTACTATGGCTACACCTTC	CASRGRGTYYGYTF
-	TRBJ2-7	TRBD2	TRBV5-1	TGCGCCAGCAGCCCAGGTGGGGGCGGGAGGAACGAGCAGTACTTC	CASSPGGGGRNEQYF